One sample yielded the 22 T cell receptor beta chains listed below, sequenced in a study of regulatory T cells in long-lasting Graves disease. The time point is: persistent/refractory GD, antithyroid drugs over 5 years with positive TRAb. After RNA was extracted from PBMCs, the TCR library was made from it. With iRepertoire HTBI primers and Arm-PCR of CDR3 regions, TCR beta libraries were built. TCRdb independently ran MiXCR on the multiplex PCR reads; one entry per CDR3 protein. Of about 470,000 distinct CDR3 sequences listed, less than 25% are singletons. Sequencing used peripheral blood mononuclear cells (PBMCs), obtained when the disease was refractory, from a patient treated with antithyroid drugs. Receptors were obtained from a female donor with Graves disease.

This clonotype has a count of ten or more. The chain has TRBV20-1 and TRBJ2-2; 8 bases agree with TRBD1. The CDR3 is 16 amino acids. The ends lost 5 bases at V and 3 bases at J; junction bases unmatched: 11. CDR1 and CDR2 (germline): DFQATT, SNEGSKA (reference sequence). CDR3 sequence: CSAPRDRIWDTGELFF. The CDR3 nucleotides are TGCAGTGCTCCCCGGGACAGGATTTGGGACACCGGGGAGCTGTTTTTT.

This clonotype was picked up many times. V is TRBV6-1 and J is TRBJ2-7, with D possibly being TRBD2 (5 bases). V was shortened by 7 bases and J by 4 bases, with 14 bases between the two germline ends. CDR1 and CDR2 from the germline V gene are MNHNS and SASEGT. The CDR3 runs to 13 residues. The CDR3 DNA is TGTGCCAGCACCCAAAGAAGCGGATACGAGCAGTACTTC. This translates into CASTQRSGYEQYF.

On this clonotype: This may be a read error, as it is one base from a much larger clone. The chain recombines TRBV10-3 with TRBJ2-5; weak D call: TRBD1 (5 bases). The germline V gene encodes CDR1 ENHRY and CDR2 SYGVKD. The CDR3 covers 15 residues. For the CDR3, the DNA is TGTGCCATCAGTTCGATGACAGAAAAGCAAGAGACCCAGCACTTC. It is translated as CAISSMTEKQETQHF.

CDR3 coding DNA: TGTGCCAGTAGTATAGAGGTCACCGTGATGGGCTACACCTTC. Its protein is CASSIEVTVMGYTF. The genes are TRBV19 and TRBJ1-2; no reliable D call. Germline V gene data show CDR1 as LNHDA and CDR2 as SQIVND (reference sequence). The CDR3 runs to 14 residues. Trimming pared 0 bases from V and 8 bases from J, leaving 13 bases between.

The DNA of the CDR3 is TGCAGCGCCCGAGAGGGCGGTCAGACCTACGAGCAGTACTTC. This encodes CSAREGGQTYEQYF. The rearrangement uses TRBV29-1 and TRBJ2-7; TRBD2 is a possible D gene (5 bases). The V gene lost 7 bases and the J gene lost 2 bases, with 18 bases spanning the gap. The CDR3 is made up of 14 amino acids. Per germline, CDR1 SQVTM and CDR2 ANQGSEA.

This clonotype was counted between two and nine times. This chain uses TRBV18 with TRBJ2-7, with 8 bases matching TRBD1. The CDR3 covers 15 residues. CDR1 KGHSH and CDR2 LQKENI come from the germline V gene. Germline trimming cut 3 bases from V and 5 bases from J; bases unmatched to any gene: 9. The CDR3 DNA reads as TGTGCCAGCTCACCCATGGACAGGGTTCACCACGAGCAGTACTTC. Amino acid sequence: CASSPMDRVHHEQYF.

A few counts support this clonotype. V and J are TRBV5-1 and TRBJ2-7, with D perhaps assigned TRBD1 or TRBD2 (6 bases each). Trimming stripped 4 bases from V and 2 bases from J, with 13 bases between. The CDR3 runs 14 residues. The germline CDR1 and CDR2 sequences are SGHRS and YFSETQ. The CDR3: CASSAGTTTYEQYF. CDR3 sequence (DNA): TGCGCCAGCAGCGCGGGGACAACGACCTACGAGCAGTACTTC. Full variable domain (outside the CDR3, taken from reference TRBV5-1 and TRBJ2-7): KAGVTQTPRYLIKTRGQQVTLSCSPISGHRSVSWYQQTPGQGLQFLFEYFSETQRNKGNFPGRFSGRQFSNSRSEMNVSTLELGDSALYLCASSAGTTTYEQYFGPGTRLTVT.

In regard to this clonotype: A much larger clone sits a single nucleotide away, making a read error possible. This chain connects TRBV30 to TRBJ1-1; no clear D gene. The CDR3 covers 13 residues. Germline CDR1 is GTSNPN and CDR2 is SVGIG (reference sequence). Trimming stripped 0 bases from V and 1 base from J, with 6 bases between. The CDR3 spells CAWSVTENTEAFF. CDR3 DNA sequence: TGTGCCTGGAGTGTAACGGAGAACACTGAAGCTTTCTTT.

This chain joins TRBV7-9 and TRBJ1-4; 8 nucleotides line up with TRBD1. The CDR3 covers 16 residues. Germline V lookup: CDR1 SEHNR, CDR2 FQNEAQ (reference sequence). Trimming removed 5 bases from V and 7 bases from J; junction bases left unmatched: 12. The chain's CDR3 is CASSRDPGQAGEKLFF. Written as DNA, the CDR3 is TGTGCCAGCAGCCGCGACCCGGGACAGGCGGGTGAAAAACTGTTTTTT.

The sample holds many counts of this clonotype. This chain connects TRBV6-1 to TRBJ2-7; TRBD1 or TRBD2 may be the D gene (6 bases each). V was pared by 1 base and J by 6 bases, with 22 bases between. CDR3 length: 17 residues. Germline V gene lookup returns CDR1 MNHNS and CDR2 SASEGT. The DNA for the CDR3 is TGTGCCAGCAGTGAAGGCCGGGGGCGGATTCTCCTAAGCGAGCAGTACTTC. Amino acids: CASSEGRGRILLSEQYF.

There are many counts of this clonotype. This chain connects TRBV20-1 to TRBJ1-5; 7 bases line up with TRBD1. CDR3 length: 14 amino acids. V gave up 3 bases and J gave up 0 bases; unmatched junction bases: 2. Germline CDR1 DFQATT, CDR2 SNEGSKA (reference sequence). This chain's CDR3 is CSARDRISNQPQHF. CDR3 nucleotide sequence: TGCAGTGCTAGGGACAGGATTAGCAATCAGCCCCAGCATTTT.

This chain links TRBV14 with TRBJ2-7; either TRBD1 or TRBD2 may supply D (5 bases each). V gave up 4 bases and J gave up 6 bases, with 13 bases separating them. There are 13 residues in the CDR3. Germline assignment: CDR1 SGHDN and CDR2 FVKESK. The CDR3 loop is CASSRDLFGEQYF. In DNA form, the CDR3 reads TGTGCCAGCAGCCGGGACCTATTCGGCGAGCAGTACTTC.

The CDR3 region is CATPRVGSGTGELFF. The CDR3 DNA sequence: TGTGCCACCCCACGCGTAGGGTCGGGCACCGGGGAGCTGTTTTTT. The rearrangement joins TRBV30 to TRBJ2-2; the D is unclear. The germline gives CDR1 GTSNPN, CDR2 SVGIG (reference sequence). The CDR3 contains 15 residues. The V and J ends lost 8 bases and 4 bases respectively, with 20 bases between them.

This clonotype was recorded at least ten times. J is TRBJ2-3 and V is TRBV2; 9 positions agree with TRBD2. The CDR3 length is 18 residues. Trimming cost V 4 bases and J 5 bases; bases outside gene matches: 16. The germline V gene has CDR1 SNHLY and CDR2 FYNNEI. The CDR3 spells CASSAKLAGDIGEDTQYF. The CDR3 bases are TGTGCCAGCAGTGCGAAATTAGCGGGAGACATCGGGGAAGATACGCAGTATTTT. Supplemented by reference TRBV2 and TRBJ2-3, the full variable domain reads EPEVTQTPSHQVTQMGQEVILRCVPISNHLYFYWYRQILGQKVEFLVSFYNNEISEKSEIFDDQFSVERPDGSNFTLKIRSTKLEDSAMYFCASSAKLAGDIGEDTQYFGPGTRLTVL.

This clonotype occurred many times. The gene calls are TRBV6-2 or TRBV6-3 and TRBJ2-7; 8 nucleotides match TRBD1. In germline, CDR1 is MNHEY, CDR2 SVGEGT. The length of the CDR3 is 17 residues. Trimming took 2 bases from V and 5 from J; bases not matched to a gene: 14. CDR3 residues: CASSYAIGEAGGDEQYF. The DNA of the CDR3 is TGTGCCAGCAGTTACGCGATAGGGGAGGCAGGGGGCGACGAGCAGTACTTC.

There are a few counts of this clonotype. This rearrangement joins TRBV20-1 to TRBJ2-7; 8 bases fit TRBD1. CDR3 length equals 15 residues. Germline V gives CDR1 DFQATT, CDR2 SNEGSKA (reference sequence). The V and J ends lost 0 bases and 2 bases, in that order; junction bases with no gene match: 6. The CDR3 spells CSARDQGQGPYEQYF. CDR3 nucleotide sequence: TGCAGTGCTAGAGATCAAGGACAGGGACCCTACGAGCAGTACTTC.

This clonotype was seen ten or more times. The chain uses TRBV30 and TRBJ2-7; TRBD2 might be the D (6 bases). The CDR3 spans 15 residues. Germline V CDR1 and CDR2: GTSNPN, SVGIG (reference sequence). V was cut by 1 base and J by 2 bases, with 15 bases left in between. CDR3 in amino acids: CAWSARDSTTYEQYF. CDR3 nucleotide sequence: TGTGCCTGGAGTGCCCGGGACTCAACTACCTACGAGCAGTACTTC.

The table lists this clonotype with many counts. This sequence joins TRBV5-6 and TRBJ2-2; D may be TRBD1 (5 bases). There are 15 residues in the CDR3. Per the germline V gene, CDR1 is SGHDT and CDR2 is YYEEEE. The germline V and J ends were trimmed by 2 bases and 5 bases, with 13 bases remaining between them. CDR3 bases: TGTGCCAGCAGCTTAGGTCAGGGTTCGACCGGGGAGCTGTTTTTT. Amino acid sequence: CASSLGQGSTGELFF.

Ten or more counts support this clonotype. The V and J genes are TRBV12-3 or TRBV12-4 and TRBJ1-1; 8 bases match TRBD1. The CDR3 loop spans 13 amino acids. Losses at the gene ends were 6 bases for V and 10 bases for J; bases not matched to a gene: 10. Here the CDR3 reads CASRNSGGAGAFF. In nucleotides, the CDR3 is TGTGCCAGCAGGAATTCAGGGGGCGCGGGAGCTTTCTTT.

This clonotype was observed a few times. The chain has TRBV29-1 and TRBJ2-2; D gene uncertain. Deletions cut 5 bases from V and 5 bases from J, with 12 bases between. This CDR3 comprises 13 residues. Germline CDR1 is SQVTM and CDR2 is ANQGSEA. This CDR3 is CSVRKGTTGELFF. CDR3 coding DNA: TGCAGCGTTCGCAAGGGTACTACCGGGGAGCTGTTTTTT.

This clonotype was counted at least ten times. The chain combines TRBV6-1 with TRBJ2-7; 11 nucleotides agree with TRBD2. This CDR3 contains 13 residues. The V gene end was trimmed by 6 bases and the J gene end by 9 bases; junction bases not matched to a gene: 7. Looked up from germline, CDR1 is MNHNS and CDR2 is SASEGT. The CDR3 here is CASRSTSGRGQYF. CDR3 DNA sequence: TGTGCCAGCAGATCTACTAGCGGGAGAGGGCAGTACTTC.

In its sample, this clonotype was seen many times. V usage is TRBV27 and J usage is TRBJ1-5; possible D gene TRBD1, 5 bases. Per the germline V gene, CDR1 is MNHEY and CDR2 is SMNVEV (reference sequence). The CDR3 is 14 residues long. Trimming removed 3 bases at V and 4 bases at J, with 10 bases between. In DNA, the CDR3 is TGTGCCAGCAGTTTGTTGGGGGAAAATCAGCCCCAGCATTTT. Amino acids: CASSLLGENQPQHF.